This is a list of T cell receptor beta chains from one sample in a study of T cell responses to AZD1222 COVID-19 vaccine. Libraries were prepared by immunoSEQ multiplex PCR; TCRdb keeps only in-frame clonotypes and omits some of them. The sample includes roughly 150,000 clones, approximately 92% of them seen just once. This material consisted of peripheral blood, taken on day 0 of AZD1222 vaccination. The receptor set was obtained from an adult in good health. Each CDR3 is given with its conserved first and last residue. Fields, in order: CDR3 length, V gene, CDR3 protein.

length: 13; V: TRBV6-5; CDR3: CASNPGRGTEAFF
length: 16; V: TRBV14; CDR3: CASSRGQGWRGYGYTF
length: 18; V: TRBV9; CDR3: CAGSVTSGGYLVYNEQFF
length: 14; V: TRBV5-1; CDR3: CASSLDSRSEKLFF
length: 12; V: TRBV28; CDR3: CASSEGNQPQHF
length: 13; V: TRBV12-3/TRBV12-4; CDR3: CASTYELNYGYTF
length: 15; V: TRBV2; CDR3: CASTDQAGGQDEQFF
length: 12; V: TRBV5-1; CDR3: CASSLVRGEQYF
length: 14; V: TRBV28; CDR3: CASSPSTVNTEAFF
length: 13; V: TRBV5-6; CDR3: CASSLGTNEKLFF
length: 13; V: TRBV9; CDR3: CASRIADYYEQYF
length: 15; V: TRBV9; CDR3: CASSEGQGSNSPLHF
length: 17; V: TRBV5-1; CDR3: CASSLEGQGSSGNTIYF
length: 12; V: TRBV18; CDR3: CASSLMTGELFF
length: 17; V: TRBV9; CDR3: CASSVERGGLGTDTQYF
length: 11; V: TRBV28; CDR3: CASSPGNTIYF
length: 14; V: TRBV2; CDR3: CASTFQGARETQYF
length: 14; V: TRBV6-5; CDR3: CASIRASGANEQFF
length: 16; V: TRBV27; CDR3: CASSSYGRRQNSPLHF
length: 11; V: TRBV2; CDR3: CASSAGNEQFF
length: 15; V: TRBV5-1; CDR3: CASSLEQSSGNTIYF
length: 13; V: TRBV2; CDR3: CASSERQALGYTF
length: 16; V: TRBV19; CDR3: CASSIDQGTNTGELFF
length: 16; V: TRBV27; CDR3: CASSFATGTSNSPLHF
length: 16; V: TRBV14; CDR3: CASSQLDSSNTGELFF
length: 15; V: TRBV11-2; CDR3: CASSLLSGVAYEQYF
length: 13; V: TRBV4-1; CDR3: CASSHDNRLGAFF
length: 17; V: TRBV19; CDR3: CASSHWTRGLKGETQYF
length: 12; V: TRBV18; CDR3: CASSPRDYEQYF
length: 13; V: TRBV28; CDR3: CASTRTPPYEQYF
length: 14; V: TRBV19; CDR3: CASSMGQGANEQYF
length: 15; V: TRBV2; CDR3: CASRETGLMGNTIYF
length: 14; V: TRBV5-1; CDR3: CASSLEGTVEEQYF
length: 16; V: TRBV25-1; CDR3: CASSEWRQEPAYGYTF
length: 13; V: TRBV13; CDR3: CASSSRDIYEQYF
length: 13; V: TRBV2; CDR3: CASRETLNTEAFF
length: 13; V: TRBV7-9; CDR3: CASSLGGNEKLFF
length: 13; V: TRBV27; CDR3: CASSSGQYYEQYF
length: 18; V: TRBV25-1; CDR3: CATSRGVGGRGGTGELFF
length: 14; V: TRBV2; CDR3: CASSLQGFLTEAFF
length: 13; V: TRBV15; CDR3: CATSRDWLGWRYF
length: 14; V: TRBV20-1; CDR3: CSASRLAGYNEQFF
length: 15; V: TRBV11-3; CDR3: CASSKRGTDTDTQYF
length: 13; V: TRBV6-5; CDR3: CATEVQFNYGYTF
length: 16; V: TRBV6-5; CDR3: CASSYSRDRVADTQYF
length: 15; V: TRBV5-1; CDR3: CASSLDEGVNTEAFF
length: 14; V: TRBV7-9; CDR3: CASSFVRDREGYTF
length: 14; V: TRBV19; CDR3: CASRLGSTNEKLFF
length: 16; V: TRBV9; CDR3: CASSVAAGGNSYEQYF
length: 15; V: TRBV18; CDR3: CASSPSSGRTGELFF
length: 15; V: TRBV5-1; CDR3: CASSPGGPVGDTQYF
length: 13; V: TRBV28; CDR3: CASSGWSYTEAFF
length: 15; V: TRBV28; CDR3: CASSFGLAGPLGQYF
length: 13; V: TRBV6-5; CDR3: CASSYGAGSPLHF
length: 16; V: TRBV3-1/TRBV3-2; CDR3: CASSRTTSGTYNEQFF
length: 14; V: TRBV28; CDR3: CASDRDSPRAEQFF
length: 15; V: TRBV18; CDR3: CASSPTETGSGELFF
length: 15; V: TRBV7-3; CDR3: CASSLNGGTNEKLFF
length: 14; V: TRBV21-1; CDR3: CASSKARGNTEAFF
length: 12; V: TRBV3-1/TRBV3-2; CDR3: CASSQGSSPLHF